The 17 T cell receptor beta chains given below trace back to one sample, sequenced in a study of T-cell reconstitution after alpha-beta-depleted transplantation in children. A library of TCRbeta sequences, prepared with unique molecular identifiers, was generated. Via MiXCR, TCRdb re-called the PCR reads, giving one row per CDR3 protein. The sample yields 250,000 to 350,000 distinct CDR3 sequences, approximately 9.8% seen once. Sequences were derived from PBMCs from the stem cell graft donor, sampled from the stem cell graft. The source is a human donor who donated a stem cell graft to a child with SCID.

This clonotype was seen a few times. The V gene is TRBV6-5, the J gene TRBJ2-2; possibly TRBD2 for D (5 bases). V was shortened by 8 bases and J by 6 bases, with 10 bases between the two germline ends. The length of the CDR3 is 12 residues. Germline CDR1 and CDR2: MNHEY and SVGAGI. This CDR3 is CASADGAGELFF. The CDR3 DNA follows: TGTGCCAGCGCCGACGGGGCCGGGGAGCTGTTTTTT.

This clonotype appeared a few times. The chain joins TRBV15 to TRBJ2-2, with D tentatively TRBD1 (6 bases). V lost 4 bases and J lost 4, with 7 bases in between. CDR3 length: 13 residues. Germline V gene lookup returns CDR1 LNHNV and CDR2 YYDKDF (reference sequence). Here the CDR3 reads CATSKQGTGELFF. CDR3 DNA: TGTGCCACCAGCAAACAGGGCACCGGGGAGCTGTTTTTT.

The J gene is TRBJ2-1, the V gene TRBV10-3, with D possibly being TRBD2 (5 bases). V was pared by 0 bases and J by 8 bases, with 5 bases between. Germline loops: CDR1 ENHRY, CDR2 SYGVKD. The CDR3 contains 12 residues. Here the CDR3 DNA reads TGTGCCATCAGTGAGTCGAGGGATGAGCAGTTCTTC. The encoded protein is CAISESRDEQFF.

This clonotype was detected many times. This sequence joins TRBV27 and TRBJ1-2; perhaps TRBD1 as D (6 bases). The CDR3 runs to 14 residues. CDR1 and CDR2 (germline): MNHEY, SMNVEV (reference sequence). V was cut by 2 bases and J by 7 bases, with 14 bases left in between. CDR3 loop: CASSLTGFVAGYTF. The DNA for the CDR3 is TGTGCCAGCAGTTTAACAGGGTTTGTGGCTGGCTACACCTTC.

The rearrangement uses TRBV18 and TRBJ2-7; D gene unclear. This CDR3 spans 15 amino acids. Trimming pared 0 bases from V and 0 bases from J, leaving 9 bases between. Germline V gene sequence: CDR1 KGHSH, CDR2 LQKENI. CDR3 in amino acids: CASSPPARSSYEQYF. The DNA for the CDR3 is TGTGCCAGCTCACCACCCGCGCGGAGCTCCTACGAGCAGTACTTC. Full variable domain (outside the CDR3, taken from reference TRBV18 and TRBJ2-7): NAGVMQNPRHLVRRRGQEARLRCSPMKGHSHVYWYRQLPEEGLKFMVYLQKENIIDESGMPKERFSAEFPKEGPSILRIQQVVRGDSAAYFCASSPPARSSYEQYFGPGTRLTVT.

This clonotype occurred a few times. A much larger clone lies a single base off, so this may be a read error. The V and J genes are TRBV11-1 and TRBJ2-7, with TRBD1 matching 7 bases. The V and J ends lost 3 bases and 2 bases, in that order; junction bases with no gene match: 1. Per the germline V gene, CDR1 is SGHAT and CDR2 is FQDESV (reference sequence). The length of the CDR3 is 13 residues. CDR3 DNA sequence: TGTGCCAGCAGCTTCACAGGGGCCTACGAGCAGTACTTC. Its protein is CASSFTGAYEQYF. Variable domain in full (rest from reference TRBV11-1 and TRBJ2-7): EAEVAQSPRYKITEKSQAVAFWCDPISGHATLYWYRQILGQGPELLVQFQDESVVDDSQLPKDRFSAERLKGVDSTLKIQPAELGDSAMYLCASSFTGAYEQYFGPGTRLTVT.

This clonotype was seen repeatedly, ten times or more. The genes are TRBV19 and TRBJ2-7, with a tentative D call TRBD2 (6 bases). CDR1 and CDR2 from the germline V gene are LNHDA and SQIVND (reference sequence). Trimming took 10 bases from V and 3 from J, leaving 16 bases between them. This CDR3 has 13 amino acids. CDR3 sequence: CATSGSGFYEQYF. In DNA, the CDR3 is TGTGCCACCTCGGGTAGCGGATTCTACGAGCAGTACTTC. The full variable domain, with the rest looked up from reference TRBV19 and TRBJ2-7, is DGGITQSPKYLFRKEGQNVTLSCEQNLNHDAMYWYRQDPGQGLRLIYYSQIVNDFQKGDIAEGYSVSREKKESFPLTVTSAQKNPTAFYLCATSGSGFYEQYFGPGTRLTVT.

This clonotype was detected many times. The rearrangement joins TRBV10-2 to TRBJ2-2; a weak D match, TRBD1 (6 bases). The germline gives CDR1 WSHSY, CDR2 SAAADI. Deletions cut 7 bases from V and 6 bases from J, with 12 bases between. The CDR3 is 13 residues long. The CDR3 region has the DNA TGCGCCAGCACTAGACAGGCAGCCGGGGAGCTGTTTTTT. Protein product: CASTRQAAGELFF.

The V call is TRBV14, the J call TRBJ1-2; D is unclear. The germline V gene encodes CDR1 SGHDN and CDR2 FVKESK. The CDR3 contains 15 residues. Deletions cut 0 bases from V and 8 bases from J, with 16 bases between. The CDR3 is CASSQDSGPLGGYTF. In DNA, the CDR3 is TGTGCCAGCAGCCAAGACTCGGGCCCCTTGGGGGGCTACACCTTC.

Many counts were recorded for this clonotype. V is TRBV3-1 and J is TRBJ2-4, with no clear D. V was clipped by 6 bases and J by 6 bases, with 9 bases between them. The V gene's germline CDR1 is LGHDT and CDR2 YNNKEL (reference sequence). This CDR3 region has 12 residues. CDR3 sequence (DNA): TGTGCCAGCAGTCCGACACCAAACATTCAGTACTTC. Translated: CASSPTPNIQYF.

With regard to this clonotype: The DNA is omitted, as the CDR3 cannot be located on it reliably, and the CDR3 follows TCRdb's listing. The V call is TRBV7-3, the J call TRBJ1-4; TRBD1 was called by the table and not checked on the DNA. The CDR3 length equals 16 residues, ends included. The germline CDR1 and CDR2 sequences are SGHTA and FQGTGA. CDR3 protein: CASSLSTGCMVKNCFF.

This clonotype was seen a few times. The chain is built from TRBV5-1 and TRBJ2-2; D is unclear. The CDR3 has 15 residues. CDR1 SGHRS and CDR2 YFSETQ come from the germline V gene. V dropped 0 bases and J dropped 3 bases, with 9 bases sitting between them. The CDR3 DNA follows: TGCGCCAGCAGCTTGGGTCAGTCTTACACCGGGGAGCTGTTTTTT. Translation gives CASSLGQSYTGELFF.

This clonotype was seen repeatedly, ten times or more. CDR3 DNA: TGTGCCAGCAGTTTAAGGACGGCGAACTACGAGCAGTACTTC. As protein: CASSLRTANYEQYF. The chain is built from TRBV12-3 or TRBV12-4 and TRBJ2-7, with D unclear. V was clipped by 2 bases and J by 3 bases, with 11 bases between them. The CDR3 consists of 14 residues.

V is TRBV6-1 and J is TRBJ1-1; 7 nucleotides match TRBD1. V lost 6 bases to trimming and J lost 3 bases; unmatched junction nucleotides: 7. There are 14 residues in the CDR3. Per the germline V gene, CDR1 is MNHNS and CDR2 is SASEGT. The CDR3 DNA reads TGTGCCAGCAGACCAGAGACAGGGCACACTGAAGCTTTCTTT. Amino acids: CASRPETGHTEAFF.

This clonotype was picked up a small number of times. The chain employs TRBV2 and TRBJ2-7; 7 positions agree with TRBD2. CDR3 length: 15 amino acids. V gave up 0 bases and J gave up 2 bases; unmatched junction bases: 4. Looked up from germline, CDR1 is SNHLY and CDR2 is FYNNEI. The CDR3 bases are TGTGCCAGCAGTGAAGCGGCAGGGAGGGCCTACGAGCAGTACTTC. Protein: CASSEAAGRAYEQYF.

This clonotype has only a few counts. The chain recombines TRBV6-1 with TRBJ1-1; a possible D gene is TRBD1 (5 bases). The germline CDR1 and CDR2 sequences are MNHNS and SASEGT. The CDR3 totals 14 residues. Trimming shortened V by 6 bases and J by 2 bases, and 13 bases separated the two germline ends. This chain's CDR3 is CASSGGTANTEAFF. DNA of the CDR3: TGTGCCAGCAGCGGAGGGACGGCTAACACTGAAGCTTTCTTT.

This clonotype was seen a handful of times. The chain recombines TRBV20-1 with TRBJ1-1; maybe TRBD1 (5 bases). Deletions cut 6 bases from V and 5 bases from J, with 10 bases between. Germline lookup yields CDR1 DFQATT and CDR2 SNEGSKA (reference sequence). The CDR3 totals 11 residues. CDR3 coding DNA: TGCAGTGCCCTAGCAGGGACTGAAGCTTTCTTT. Protein: CSALAGTEAFF.